Listed here are 8 T cell receptor beta chains from one sample, sequenced in a study of blood T cell repertoires in COVID-19. Sequencing was performed with immunoSEQ multiplex PCR; in TCRdb, only in-frame clones are kept and a portion is missing. The table includes more than 130,000 clones, 70% to 85% detected once. Source material: peripheral blood. The receptors were sampled from a woman over 75 in a cohort sampled during active or convalescent COVID-19.

The V call is TRBV2, the J call TRBJ1-2; a weak D match, TRBD1 (5 bases). V was cut by 2 bases and J by 5 bases, with 6 bases left in between. CDR1 and CDR2 (germline): SNHLY, FYNNEI. CDR3 size: 12 residues. The CDR3 region is CASSEQGYGYTF. Here the CDR3 DNA reads TGTGCCAGCAGTGAACAGGGTTATGGCTACACCTTC.

The rearrangement joins TRBV5-5 to TRBJ2-4, with a tentative D call TRBD1 (6 bases). The CDR3 runs to 12 residues. Trimming left V 2 bases short and J 8 bases short, with 8 bases between. Germline-derived CDR1 and CDR2 are SGHKS and YYEKEE (reference sequence). The CDR3 sequence: CASSFPGDIQYF. CDR3 DNA sequence: TGTGCCAGCAGCTTCCCAGGGGACATTCAGTACTTC.

The chain combines TRBV14 with TRBJ2-3, with 7 bases matching TRBD2. CDR1 is SGHDN, CDR2 FVKESK, per germline. The length of the CDR3 is 18 residues. V gave up 4 bases and J gave up 1 base; unmatched junction bases: 14. For the CDR3, the DNA is TGTGCCAGCAGCCCCTTCATGGGGCGGGGGATTCGCACAGATACGCAGTATTTT. Translating gives CASSPFMGRGIRTDTQYF.

The chain recombines TRBV18 with TRBJ2-5; no clear D. V was trimmed by 0 bases and J by 2 bases, leaving 10 bases between them. Germline CDR1 is KGHSH and CDR2 is LQKENI. This CDR3 region has 15 residues. The CDR3 is CASSPPQLLQETQYF. The CDR3 bases are TGTGCCAGCTCACCACCTCAGTTATTACAAGAGACCCAGTACTTC.

V and J are TRBV24-1 and TRBJ2-7; TRBD1 agrees at 11 bases. V shed 4 bases and J 1 base; nucleotides not matched to a gene: 8. The CDR3 is 17 residues long. Germline V gene sequence: CDR1 KGHDR, CDR2 SFDVKD. The CDR3 DNA reads as TGTGCCACCAGTGACTCCGGACAGGGGGCGAGGTCCTACGAGCAGTACGTC. Its protein is CATSDSGQGARSYEQYV.

This clone showed up just a few times. The V gene is TRBV24-1, the J gene TRBJ2-2; possible D gene TRBD1, 6 bases. The CDR3 has 13 amino acids. Germline V lookup: CDR1 KGHDR, CDR2 SFDVKD. With 12 bases removed from V and 5 bases from J, the gap between germline ends came to 15 bases. DNA for the CDR3: TGTGCCGCACTAAAGGGGGAGACCGGGGAGCTGTTTTTT. This codes for CAALKGETGELFF.

V gene TRBV6-2 or TRBV6-3 combines with J gene TRBJ1-1; no clear D. Germline assignment: CDR1 MNHEY and CDR2 SVGEGT. The CDR3 covers 14 residues. V was shortened by 6 bases and J by 5 bases, with 16 bases between the two germline ends. CDR3 in DNA: TGTGCCAGCAGGTACGACCGCGGCGATACTGAAGCTTTCTTT. Translated: CASRYDRGDTEAFF.

V and J are TRBV3-1 (or the pseudogene TRBV3-2) and TRBJ1-2; D is unresolved. This CDR3 is built from 13 residues. CDR1 LGHDT and CDR2 YNNKEL come from the germline V gene (reference sequence). Trimming left V 1 base short and J 4 bases short, with 7 bases between. CDR3 in amino acids: CASSQGHRYGYTF. As DNA, the CDR3 is TGTGCCAGCAGCCAAGGACACCGCTATGGCTACACCTTC.